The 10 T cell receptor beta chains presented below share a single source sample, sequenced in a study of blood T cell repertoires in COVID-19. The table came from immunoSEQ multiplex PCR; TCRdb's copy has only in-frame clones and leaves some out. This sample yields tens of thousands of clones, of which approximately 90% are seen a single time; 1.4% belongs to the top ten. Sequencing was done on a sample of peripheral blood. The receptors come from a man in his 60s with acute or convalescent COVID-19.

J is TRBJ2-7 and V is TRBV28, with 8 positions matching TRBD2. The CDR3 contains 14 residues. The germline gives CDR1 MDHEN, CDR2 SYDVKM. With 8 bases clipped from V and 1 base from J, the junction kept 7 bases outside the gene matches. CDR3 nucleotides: TGTGCCAGCGGAGGGGGACTAGTATCCTACGAGCAGTACTTC. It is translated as CASGGGLVSYEQYF.

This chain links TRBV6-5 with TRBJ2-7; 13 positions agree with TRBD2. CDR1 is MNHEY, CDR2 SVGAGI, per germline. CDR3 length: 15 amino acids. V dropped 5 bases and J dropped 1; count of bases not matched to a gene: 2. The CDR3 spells CASSKGLAGSYEQYF. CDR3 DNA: TGTGCCAGCAGTAAGGGACTAGCGGGATCCTACGAGCAGTACTTC.

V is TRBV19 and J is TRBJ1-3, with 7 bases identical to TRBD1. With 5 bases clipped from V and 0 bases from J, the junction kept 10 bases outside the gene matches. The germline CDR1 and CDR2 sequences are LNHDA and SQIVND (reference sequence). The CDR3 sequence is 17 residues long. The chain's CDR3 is CASSATPRQGSGNTIYF. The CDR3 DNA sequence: TGTGCCAGTAGTGCAACCCCTAGACAGGGCTCTGGAAACACCATATATTTT.

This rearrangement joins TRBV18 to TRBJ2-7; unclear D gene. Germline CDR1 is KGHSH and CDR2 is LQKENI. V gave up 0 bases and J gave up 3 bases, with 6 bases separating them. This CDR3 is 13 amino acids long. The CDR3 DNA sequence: TGTGCCAGCTCACCACCCTCCCTCTACGAGCAGTACTTC. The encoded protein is CASSPPSLYEQYF.

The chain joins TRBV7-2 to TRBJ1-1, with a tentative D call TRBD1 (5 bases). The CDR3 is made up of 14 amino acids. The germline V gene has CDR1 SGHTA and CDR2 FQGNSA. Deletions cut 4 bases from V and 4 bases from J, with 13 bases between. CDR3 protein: CASSSSLGVTEAFF. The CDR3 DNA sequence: TGTGCCAGCAGCTCCTCGCTAGGGGTCACTGAAGCTTTCTTT. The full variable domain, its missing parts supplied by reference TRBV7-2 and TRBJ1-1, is GAGVSQSPSNKVTEKGKDVELRCDPISGHTALYWYRQSLGQGLEFLIYFQGNSAPDKSGLPSDRFSAERTGGSVSTLTIQRTQQEDSAVYLCASSSSLGVTEAFFGQGTRLTVV.

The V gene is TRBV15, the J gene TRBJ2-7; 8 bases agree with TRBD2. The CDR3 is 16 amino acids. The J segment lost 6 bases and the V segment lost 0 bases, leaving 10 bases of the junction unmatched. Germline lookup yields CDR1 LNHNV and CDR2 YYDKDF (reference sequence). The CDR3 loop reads CATSRDLGAGAGEQYF. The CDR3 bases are TGTGCCACCAGCAGAGATCTGGGAGCGGGAGCGGGCGAGCAGTACTTC. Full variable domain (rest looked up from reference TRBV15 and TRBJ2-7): DAMVIQNPRYQVTQFGKPVTLSCSQTLNHNVMYWYQQKSSQAPKLLFHYYDKDFNNEADTPDNFQSRRPNTSFCFLDIRSPGLGDTAMYLCATSRDLGAGAGEQYFGPGTRLTVT.

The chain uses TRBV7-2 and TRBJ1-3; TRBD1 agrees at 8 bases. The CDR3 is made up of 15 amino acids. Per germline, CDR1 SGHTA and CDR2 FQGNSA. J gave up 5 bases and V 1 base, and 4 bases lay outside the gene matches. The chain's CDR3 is CASSLDGQGRNTIYF. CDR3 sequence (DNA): TGTGCCAGCAGCTTAGATGGACAGGGTAGAAACACCATATATTTT.

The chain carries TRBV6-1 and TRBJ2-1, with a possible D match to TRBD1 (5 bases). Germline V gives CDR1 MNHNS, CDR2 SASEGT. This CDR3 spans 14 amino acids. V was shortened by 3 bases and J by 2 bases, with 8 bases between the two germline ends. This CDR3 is CASSEVRAYNEQFF. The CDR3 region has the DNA TGTGCCAGCAGTGAGGTCAGGGCCTACAATGAGCAGTTCTTC.

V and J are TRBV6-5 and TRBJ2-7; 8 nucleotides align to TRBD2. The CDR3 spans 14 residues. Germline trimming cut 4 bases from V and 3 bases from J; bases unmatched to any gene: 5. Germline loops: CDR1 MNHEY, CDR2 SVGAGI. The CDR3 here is CASSSWREVYEQYF. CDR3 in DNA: TGTGCCAGCAGTTCCTGGCGGGAGGTCTACGAGCAGTACTTC.

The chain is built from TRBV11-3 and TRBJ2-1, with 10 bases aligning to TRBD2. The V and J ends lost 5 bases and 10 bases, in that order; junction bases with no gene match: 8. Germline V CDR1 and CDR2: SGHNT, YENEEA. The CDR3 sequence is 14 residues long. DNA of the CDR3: TGTGCCAGCAGCCTTAGGGTAGCGGGAGGCGAGCAGTTCTTC. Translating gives CASSLRVAGGEQFF.